This T cell receptor (beta chain) appears in the sequencing data of a study of beta chain features in type 1 diabetes. The authors obtained over 95% purity in all sorted populations. Expressed TCRB transcripts were sequenced after all isolated RNA was converted to cDNA. Clones were read by immunoSEQ multiplex PCR, and TCRdb kept only the in-frame ones, dropping some. The sample has 250,000 to 350,000 clones, 9.5% to 11% seen once; the top ten hold about 0.015%. Germline CDR1 and CDR2: SGDLS and YYNGEE. This CDR3 has 15 residues. Trimming removed 0 bases at V and 3 bases at J, with 10 bases between. This clone was recorded a few times.

This receptor was taken from a woman under 40 in good health. Sequencing was carried out using naive CD4+ T cells from blood. The V and J genes are TRBV9 and TRBJ2-1; unclear D gene. CDR3 in amino acids: CASSVAAGFYNEQFF. In DNA, the CDR3 is TGTGCCAGCAGCGTAGCTGCAGGTTTCTACAATGAGCAGTTCTTC.